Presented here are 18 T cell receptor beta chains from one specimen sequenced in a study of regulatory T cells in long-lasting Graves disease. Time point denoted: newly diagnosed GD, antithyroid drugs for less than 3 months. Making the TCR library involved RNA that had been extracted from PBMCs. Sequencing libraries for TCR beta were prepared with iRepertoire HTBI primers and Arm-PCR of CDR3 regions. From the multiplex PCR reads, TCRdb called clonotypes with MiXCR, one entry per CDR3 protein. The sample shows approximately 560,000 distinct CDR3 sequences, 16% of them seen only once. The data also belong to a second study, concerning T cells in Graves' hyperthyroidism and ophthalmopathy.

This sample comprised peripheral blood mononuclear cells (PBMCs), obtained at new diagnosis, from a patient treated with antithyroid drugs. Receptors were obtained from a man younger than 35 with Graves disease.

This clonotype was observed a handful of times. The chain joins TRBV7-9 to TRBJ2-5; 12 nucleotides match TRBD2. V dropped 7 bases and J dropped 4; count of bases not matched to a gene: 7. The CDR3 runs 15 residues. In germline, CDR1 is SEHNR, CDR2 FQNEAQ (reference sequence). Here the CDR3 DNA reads TGTGCCAGCACCTCTCTAGCGGGAGGGGTAGAGACCCAGTACTTC. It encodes CASTSLAGGVETQYF.

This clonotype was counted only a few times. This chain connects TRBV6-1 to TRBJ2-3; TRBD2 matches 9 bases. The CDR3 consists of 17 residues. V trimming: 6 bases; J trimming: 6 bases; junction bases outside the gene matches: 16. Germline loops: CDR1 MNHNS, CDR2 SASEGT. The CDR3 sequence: CASSPPRIAGERDTQYF. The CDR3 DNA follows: TGTGCCAGCAGCCCCCCCAGGATAGCGGGAGAACGGGATACGCAGTATTTT.

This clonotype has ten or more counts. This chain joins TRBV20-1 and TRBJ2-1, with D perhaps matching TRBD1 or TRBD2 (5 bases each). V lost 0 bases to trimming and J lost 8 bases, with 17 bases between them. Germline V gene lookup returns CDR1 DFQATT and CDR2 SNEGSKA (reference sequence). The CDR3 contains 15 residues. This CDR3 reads CSARDLGTIGDEQFF. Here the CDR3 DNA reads TGCAGTGCTAGAGATTTGGGGACCATCGGGGATGAGCAGTTCTTC.

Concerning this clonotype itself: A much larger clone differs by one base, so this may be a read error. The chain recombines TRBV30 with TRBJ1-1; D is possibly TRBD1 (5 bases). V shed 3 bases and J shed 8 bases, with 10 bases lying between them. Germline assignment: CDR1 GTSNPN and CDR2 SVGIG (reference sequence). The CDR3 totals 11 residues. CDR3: CAWRGHSEAFF. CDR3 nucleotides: TGTGCCTGGAGGGGGCACTCGGAAGCTTTCTTT.

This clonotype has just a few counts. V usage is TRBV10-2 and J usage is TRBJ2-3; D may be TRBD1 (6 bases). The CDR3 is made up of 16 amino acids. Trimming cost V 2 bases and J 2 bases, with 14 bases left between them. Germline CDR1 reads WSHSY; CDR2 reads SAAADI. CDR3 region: CASSEQDRSPTDTQYF. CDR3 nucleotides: TGCGCCAGCAGTGAGCAGGACAGAAGCCCCACAGATACGCAGTATTTT.

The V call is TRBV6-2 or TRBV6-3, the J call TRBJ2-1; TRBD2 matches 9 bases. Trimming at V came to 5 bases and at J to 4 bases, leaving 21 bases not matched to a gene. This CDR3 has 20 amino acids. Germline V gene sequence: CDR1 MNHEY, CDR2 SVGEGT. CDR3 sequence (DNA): TGTGCCAGCAGTCCCCGGCCCCAACTAGCGGGTGTGACGGTTTACAATGAGCAGTTCTTC. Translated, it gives CASSPRPQLAGVTVYNEQFF.

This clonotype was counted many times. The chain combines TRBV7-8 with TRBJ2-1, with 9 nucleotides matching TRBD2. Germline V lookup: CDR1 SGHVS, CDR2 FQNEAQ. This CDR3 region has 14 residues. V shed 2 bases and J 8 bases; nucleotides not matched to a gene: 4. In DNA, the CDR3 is TGTGCCAGCAGCTTAAGCGGGGGGCGGGATGAGCAGTTCTTC. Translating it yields CASSLSGGRDEQFF.

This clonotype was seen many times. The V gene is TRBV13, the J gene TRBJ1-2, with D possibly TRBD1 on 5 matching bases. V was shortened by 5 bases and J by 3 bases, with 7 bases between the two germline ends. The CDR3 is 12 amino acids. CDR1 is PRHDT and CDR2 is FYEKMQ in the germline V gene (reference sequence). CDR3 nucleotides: TGTGCCAGCAGCCAGGGCCACTATGGCTACACCTTC. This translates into CASSQGHYGYTF.

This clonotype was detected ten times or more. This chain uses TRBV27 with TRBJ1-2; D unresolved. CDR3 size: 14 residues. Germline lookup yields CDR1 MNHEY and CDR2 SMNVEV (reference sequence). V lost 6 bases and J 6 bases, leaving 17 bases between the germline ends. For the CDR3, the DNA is TGTGCCAGCAGCCGGGAGGGTCCCACAGATGGCTACACCTTC. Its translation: CASSREGPTDGYTF.

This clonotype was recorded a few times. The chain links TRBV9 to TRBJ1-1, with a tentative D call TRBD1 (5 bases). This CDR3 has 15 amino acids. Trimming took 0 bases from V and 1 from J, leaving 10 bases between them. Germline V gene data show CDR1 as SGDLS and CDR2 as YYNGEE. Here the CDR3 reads CASSVAGHKNTEAFF. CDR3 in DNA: TGTGCCAGCAGCGTAGCCGGACACAAGAACACTGAAGCTTTCTTT.

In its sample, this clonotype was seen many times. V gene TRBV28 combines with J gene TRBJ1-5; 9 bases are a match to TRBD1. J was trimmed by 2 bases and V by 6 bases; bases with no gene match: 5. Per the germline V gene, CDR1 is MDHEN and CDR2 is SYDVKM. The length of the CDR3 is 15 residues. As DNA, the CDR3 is TGTGCCAGCAGCACAGGGGGCTTAGGCAATCAGCCCCAGCATTTT. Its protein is CASSTGGLGNQPQHF.

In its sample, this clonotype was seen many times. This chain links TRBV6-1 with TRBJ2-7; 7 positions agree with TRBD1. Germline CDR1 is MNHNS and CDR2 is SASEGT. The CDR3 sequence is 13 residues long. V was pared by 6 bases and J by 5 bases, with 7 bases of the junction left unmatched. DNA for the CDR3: TGTGCCAGCAGCGACAGGGTTCAGGACGAGCAGTACTTC. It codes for CASSDRVQDEQYF.

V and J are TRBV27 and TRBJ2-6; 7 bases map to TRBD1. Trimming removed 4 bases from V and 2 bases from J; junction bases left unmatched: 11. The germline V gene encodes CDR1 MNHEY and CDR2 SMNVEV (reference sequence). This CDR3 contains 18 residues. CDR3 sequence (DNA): TGTGCCAGCAGTTCCCTGACAGGGTTAGTAGCTGGGGCCAACGTCCTGACTTTC. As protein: CASSSLTGLVAGANVLTF.

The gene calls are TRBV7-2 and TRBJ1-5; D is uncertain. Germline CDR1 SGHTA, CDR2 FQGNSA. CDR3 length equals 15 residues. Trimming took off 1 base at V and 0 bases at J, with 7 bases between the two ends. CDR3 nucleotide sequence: TGTGCCAGCAGCTTAGAAAATTATAGCAATCAGCCCCAGCATTTT. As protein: CASSLENYSNQPQHF. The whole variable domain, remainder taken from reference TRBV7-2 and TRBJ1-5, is GAGVSQSPSNKVTEKGKDVELRCDPISGHTALYWYRQSLGQGLEFLIYFQGNSAPDKSGLPSDRFSAERTGGSVSTLTIQRTQQEDSAVYLCASSLENYSNQPQHFGDGTRLSIL.

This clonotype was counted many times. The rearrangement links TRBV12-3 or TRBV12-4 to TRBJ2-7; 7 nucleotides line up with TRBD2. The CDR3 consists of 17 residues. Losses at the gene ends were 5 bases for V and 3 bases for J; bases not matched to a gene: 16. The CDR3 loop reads CASSPTSSSGNFYEQYF. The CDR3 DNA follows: TGTGCCAGCAGTCCGACTTCGTCTAGCGGAAATTTCTACGAGCAGTACTTC.

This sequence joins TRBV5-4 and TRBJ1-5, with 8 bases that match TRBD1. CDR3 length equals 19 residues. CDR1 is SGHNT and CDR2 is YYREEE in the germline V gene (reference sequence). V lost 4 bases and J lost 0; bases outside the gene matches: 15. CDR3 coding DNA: TGTGCCAGCAGCCCCATAAGCGACAGGGGCCAACATAGCAATCAGCCCCAGCATTTT. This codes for CASSPISDRGQHSNQPQHF.

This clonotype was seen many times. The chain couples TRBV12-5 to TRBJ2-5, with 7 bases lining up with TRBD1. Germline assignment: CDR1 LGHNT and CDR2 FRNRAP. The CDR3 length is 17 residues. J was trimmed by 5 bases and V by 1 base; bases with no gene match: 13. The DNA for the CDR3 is TGTGCTAGTGGTTTGGCCTATAGCGAACCAGGGGGTGAGACCCAGTACTTC. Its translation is CASGLAYSEPGGETQYF.

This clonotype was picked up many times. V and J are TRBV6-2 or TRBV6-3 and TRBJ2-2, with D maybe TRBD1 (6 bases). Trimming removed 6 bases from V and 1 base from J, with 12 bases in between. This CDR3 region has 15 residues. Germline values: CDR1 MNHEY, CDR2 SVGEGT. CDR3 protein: CASRDPGQNTGELFF. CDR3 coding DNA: TGTGCCAGCAGGGACCCGGGACAGAACACCGGGGAGCTGTTTTTT.